This T cell receptor (beta chain) derives from a study of blood T cell repertoires in COVID-19. Study information: The United States, Italy and Spain were the sources of the acute and convalescent COVID-19 samples.

Data came from immunoSEQ multiplex PCR; TCRdb stores just in-frame clones and leaves some out. The sample consists of about 280,000 clones, roughly 89% of them appearing once. Clinical histories supplied by participants themselves formed the basis of cohort assignment. The CDR3 spans 14 residues. With 10 bases clipped from V and 0 bases from J, the junction kept 9 bases outside the gene matches. Per germline, CDR1 MNHEY and CDR2 SVGAGI. The chain couples TRBV6-5 to TRBJ2-7, with TRBD2 matching 7 bases. The TCR originated in a young woman with acute COVID-19. Sequenced: PBMCs or T cells enriched from blood (not recorded which). Here the CDR3 reads CATIGGGTSYEQYF. CDR3 bases: TGTGCCACCATTGGGGGGGGGACCTCCTACGAGCAGTACTTC.